The 28 T cell receptor beta chains below were found in one sample sequenced in a study of T-cell reconstitution after alpha-beta-depleted transplantation in children. The library targeted TCRbeta and was prepared with unique molecular identifiers. TCRdb re-called the PCR reads through MiXCR, storing one row per CDR3 protein. Here the sample spans about 690,000 distinct CDR3 sequences, over 15% being singletons. The sample here was PBMCs from the stem cell graft donor, taken from the stem cell graft. The receptors originated from a human donor who donated a stem cell graft to a child with acute myeloid leukemia.

This clonotype was detected ten times or more. CDR3 amino acids: CASSFGGLTEAFF. In DNA, the CDR3 is TGTGCCAGCAGTTTCGGGGGGCTGACTGAAGCTTTCTTT. This sequence joins TRBV12-3 or TRBV12-4 and TRBJ1-1; D perhaps matches TRBD1 (6 bases). This CDR3 is 13 amino acids long. With 3 bases removed from V and 5 bases from J, the gap between germline ends came to 10 bases.

The chain uses TRBV20-1 and TRBJ2-1, with no clear D. CDR3 length equals 14 residues. V lost 6 bases and J 8 bases, leaving 20 bases between the germline ends. Looked up from germline, CDR1 is DFQATT and CDR2 is SNEGSKA (reference sequence). CDR3 region: CSAGYLRKRDEQFF. CDR3 nucleotide sequence: TGCAGTGCGGGATACTTGAGAAAGAGAGATGAGCAGTTCTTC.

This clonotype occurred many times. The gene calls are TRBV20-1 and TRBJ1-3; 7 bases agree with TRBD1. The CDR3 contains 14 residues. The trim removed 0 bases at V and 6 bases at J, leaving 5 bases unmatched. The V gene's germline CDR1 is DFQATT and CDR2 SNEGSKA (reference sequence). CDR3 coding DNA: TGCAGTGCTAGAGAAGTGACAGGGATAAACACCATATATTTT. This gives the protein CSAREVTGINTIYF.

This clonotype was detected many times. The chain uses TRBV6-1 and TRBJ2-1; 10 bases line up with TRBD1. The CDR3 is made up of 18 amino acids. Unmatched junction bases numbered 15, after V lost 6 bases and J lost 4 bases. Germline CDR1 and CDR2: MNHNS and SASEGT. The CDR3 loop reads CASRENTGTGARYNEQFF. DNA for the CDR3: TGTGCCAGCAGGGAAAATACCGGGACAGGGGCCCGATACAATGAGCAGTTCTTC.

This clonotype turned up a few times. The J gene is TRBJ2-1, the V gene TRBV30; 9 bases map to TRBD1. V gave up 3 bases and J gave up 6 bases; unmatched junction bases: 6. The germline V gene encodes CDR1 GTSNPN and CDR2 SVGIG (reference sequence). This CDR3 region has 14 residues. As DNA, the CDR3 is TGTGCCTGGAGCCCCGACAGGGGGGGCAATGAGCAGTTCTTC. It is translated as CAWSPDRGGNEQFF. Together with reference TRBV30 and TRBJ2-1, the CDR3 gives the full variable domain: SQTIHQWPATLVQPVGSPLSLECTVEGTSNPNLYWYRQAAGRGLQLLFYSVGIGQISSEVPQNLSASRPQDRQFILSSKKLLLSDSGFYLCAWSPDRGGNEQFFGPGTRLTVL.

This clonotype has just a few counts. The chain links TRBV11-2 to TRBJ2-1; 9 nucleotides match TRBD1. V was pared by 0 bases and J by 4 bases, with 4 bases of the junction left unmatched. The germline CDR1 and CDR2 sequences are SGHAT and FQNNGV. This CDR3 contains 16 residues. The CDR3 spells CASSLDLTGGYNEQFF. The CDR3 DNA sequence: TGTGCCAGCAGCTTAGATCTGACAGGGGGTTACAATGAGCAGTTCTTC. Full variable domain (missing parts from reference TRBV11-2 and TRBJ2-1): EAGVAQSPRYKIIEKRQSVAFWCNPISGHATLYWYQQILGQGPKLLIQFQNNGVVDDSQLPKDRFSAERLKGVDSTLKIQPAKLEDSAVYLCASSLDLTGGYNEQFFGPGTRLTVL.

This clonotype was detected only once. A much larger clonotype is one base distant, so this may be a read error. CDR3 in DNA: TGCGCCAGCAGCTTGGAAGTCAGGGAGGATGAAAAACTGTTTTTT. Its translation: CASSLEVREDEKLFF. The gene calls are TRBV5-1 and TRBJ1-4, with a possible D match to TRBD1 (5 bases). V lost 0 bases, J lost 6 bases, and 12 bases lay in between. This CDR3 contains 15 residues. Germline loops: CDR1 SGHRS, CDR2 YFSETQ.

As concerns this clonotype: Its ends do not fully match the called genes, so a read error is possible. The rearrangement uses TRBV20-1 and TRBJ2-1; 10 bases are a match to TRBD2. The CDR3 runs 17 residues. CDR1 and CDR2 from the germline V gene are DFQATT and SNEGSKA (reference sequence). The chain's CDR3 is CCARDPSLAGAYNEQFF. DNA for the CDR3: TGCTGTGCTAGAGATCCCTCCCTAGCGGGGGCCTACAATGAGCAGTTCTTC.

The V gene is TRBV12-3 or TRBV12-4, the J gene TRBJ2-2; D might be TRBD1 (5 bases). The V end lost 4 bases, the J end lost 6 bases, and 12 bases lay between the germline ends. The CDR3 consists of 14 residues. CDR3 sequence reads: CASSSSRVAGELFF. CDR3 nucleotides: TGTGCCAGCAGTTCCTCCAGGGTAGCCGGGGAGCTGTTTTTT.

CDR3 in amino acids: CASSPLSLAGLPDTQYF. The CDR3 DNA reads TGTGCCAGCAGTCCTCTTTCCCTAGCGGGCCTCCCGGATACGCAGTATTTT. This chain joins TRBV6-2 or TRBV6-3 and TRBJ2-3, with 8 bases lining up with TRBD2. V shed 5 bases, J shed 6 bases, and the junction held 16 bases outside the gene matches. The length of the CDR3 is 17 residues. CDR1 MNHEY and CDR2 SVGEGT come from the germline V gene.

This clonotype showed up just once. The rearrangement joins TRBV4-1 to TRBJ2-2; D may be TRBD1 or TRBD2 (5 bases each). The germline CDR1 and CDR2 sequences are MGHRA and YSYEKL. This CDR3 is built from 16 residues. Trimming removed 3 bases at V and 5 bases at J, with 16 bases between. The DNA of the CDR3 is TGCGCCAGCAGCCACAAGCGATATGGGGGAACCGGGGAGCTGTTTTTT. Its protein product is CASSHKRYGGTGELFF.

This clonotype came up a few times. The chain combines TRBV6-1 with TRBJ2-3; 9 bases fit TRBD2. V shed 6 bases and J 0 bases; nucleotides not matched to a gene: 10. This CDR3 has 17 residues. CDR1 and CDR2 from the germline V gene are MNHNS and SASEGT. The CDR3 DNA reads TGTGCCAGCAGCATCCTGTCTAGCGGGGTTAGCACAGATACGCAGTATTTT. Amino acids: CASSILSSGVSTDTQYF.

The table lists this clonotype with a few counts. The V call is TRBV7-9, the J call TRBJ2-5; no clear D. Trimming cost V 2 bases and J 1 base, with 5 bases left between them. The CDR3 contains 13 residues. Looked up from germline, CDR1 is SEHNR and CDR2 is FQNEAQ (reference sequence). This CDR3 is CASSLQAQETQYF. In DNA, the CDR3 is TGTGCCAGCAGCTTACAGGCCCAAGAGACCCAGTACTTC.

The rearrangement links TRBV20-1 to TRBJ2-1; 7 bases align to TRBD2. CDR1 is DFQATT and CDR2 is SNEGSKA in the germline V gene (reference sequence). The trim removed 6 bases at V and 3 bases at J, leaving 17 bases unmatched. CDR3 length: 17 amino acids. The CDR3 nucleotides read TGCAGTGCCTTCACTAGCGTTGCGGGTGGCTACTACAATGAGCAGTTCTTC. Translation: CSAFTSVAGGYYNEQFF.

This chain uses TRBV7-8 with TRBJ2-6; D may be TRBD1 (6 bases). Germline values: CDR1 SGHVS, CDR2 FQNEAQ. CDR3 length: 15 amino acids. V gave up 8 bases and J gave up 9 bases, with 20 bases separating them. The CDR3 sequence: CASYSRAGRGNVLTF. CDR3 DNA: TGTGCCAGCTACTCAAGGGCGGGCAGGGGCAACGTCCTGACTTTC.

The rearrangement joins TRBV30 to TRBJ2-2; D call uncertain. Germline V CDR1 and CDR2: GTSNPN, SVGIG (reference sequence). CDR3 length equals 13 residues. With 2 bases removed from V and 1 base from J, the gap between germline ends came to 5 bases. Here the CDR3 DNA reads TGTGCCTGGAGTATGGGGAACACCGGGGAGCTGTTTTTT. It codes for CAWSMGNTGELFF.

A few counts support this clonotype. CDR3 loop: CASLIRASEYNEQFF. The DNA of the CDR3 is TGTGCCAGCCTAATTAGGGCTAGCGAGTACAATGAGCAGTTCTTC. The rearrangement joins TRBV7-8 to TRBJ2-1; perhaps TRBD2 as D (6 bases). With 8 bases removed from V and 4 bases from J, the gap between germline ends came to 18 bases. This CDR3 is built from 15 residues. Germline CDR1 SGHVS, CDR2 FQNEAQ.

This clonotype was counted ten times or more. Here the CDR3 DNA reads TGCAGTGCTGCGACTAGCGGGGGCCCCGGGGAGCTGTTTTTT. Translating it yields CSAATSGGPGELFF. The genes are TRBV20-1 and TRBJ2-2, with TRBD2 matching over 12 bases. Germline CDR1 and CDR2: DFQATT and SNEGSKA (reference sequence). The ends lost 5 bases at V and 6 bases at J; junction bases unmatched: 4. The CDR3 loop spans 14 amino acids.

This clonotype was observed many times. The chain uses TRBV7-2 and TRBJ1-5; D remains ambiguous. CDR3 length: 15 residues. Germline assignment: CDR1 SGHTA and CDR2 FQGNSA. Trimming stripped 5 bases from V and 4 bases from J, with 15 bases between. CDR3 sequence: CASSIRSGRNQPQHF. CDR3 nucleotides: TGTGCCAGCAGCATCCGTTCAGGCCGGAATCAGCCCCAGCATTTT.

A word on this clonotype: A much larger clone differs from this one at a single base, so this may be a read error. The chain combines TRBV20-1 with TRBJ2-3; TRBD2 aligns across 14 bases. The length of the CDR3 is 17 residues. CDR1 is DFQATT and CDR2 is SNEGSKA in the germline V gene (reference sequence). The CDR3 here is CSARGTSGGPSTDTHYF. In nucleotides, the CDR3 is TGCAGTGCTAGAGGGACTAGCGGGGGGCCCTCCACAGATACGCACTATTTT.

Ten or more counts support this clonotype. This chain links TRBV12-3 or TRBV12-4 with TRBJ1-3, with D hard to call. This CDR3 comprises 13 residues. V shed 10 bases and J shed 3 bases, with 13 bases lying between them. In DNA form, the CDR3 reads TGTGCCACCACCCCGCCCGATGGAAACACCATATATTTT. Its translation: CATTPPDGNTIYF.

The chain is built from TRBV7-9 and TRBJ1-1; TRBD1 is a possible D gene (6 bases). The V end lost 4 bases, the J end lost 0 bases, and 12 bases lay between the germline ends. There are 15 residues in the CDR3. CDR1 is SEHNR, CDR2 FQNEAQ, per germline (reference sequence). The chain's CDR3 is CASSSTGMMNTEAFF. As DNA, the CDR3 is TGTGCCAGCAGCTCTACAGGGATGATGAACACTGAAGCTTTCTTT.

There are many counts of this clonotype. V gene TRBV24-1 combines with J gene TRBJ1-2; D remains unclear. With 4 bases removed from V and 4 bases from J, the gap between germline ends came to 12 bases. Germline values: CDR1 KGHDR, CDR2 SFDVKD. This CDR3 is 14 amino acids long. The DNA for the CDR3 is TGTGCCACCAGTGAATCGGGGAACCTCTATGGCTACACCTTC. This gives the protein CATSESGNLYGYTF.

This clonotype has more than one count but fewer than ten. The chain recombines TRBV5-5 with TRBJ2-3; perhaps TRBD1 as D (6 bases). Germline lookup yields CDR1 SGHKS and CDR2 YYEKEE (reference sequence). This CDR3 contains 17 residues. Deletions cut 3 bases from V and 4 bases from J, with 21 bases between. In DNA form, the CDR3 reads TGTGCCAGCAGCTACCAGGGGCAGACATATAAGCCAGATACGCAGTATTTT. Its translation is CASSYQGQTYKPDTQYF.

J is TRBJ1-4 and V is TRBV18; TRBD1 matches 7 bases. Trimming took 2 bases from V and 2 from J; bases not matched to a gene: 2. The CDR3 totals 15 residues. From germline, CDR1 is KGHSH and CDR2 LQKENI. CDR3 amino acids: CASSPGQVTNEKLFF. The CDR3 DNA reads as TGTGCCAGCTCACCAGGACAGGTTACTAATGAAAAACTGTTTTTT.

V is TRBV24-1 and J is TRBJ1-1; a weak D match, TRBD1 (6 bases). Trimming removed 3 bases at V and 3 bases at J, with 16 bases between. This CDR3 comprises 16 residues. Germline loops: CDR1 KGHDR, CDR2 SFDVKD. CDR3 loop: CATSDHTLGGYTEAFF. DNA for the CDR3: TGTGCCACCAGTGATCACACCCTAGGGGGGTACACTGAAGCTTTCTTT.

This clonotype was detected only a few times. V and J are TRBV20-1 and TRBJ2-3; D possibly corresponds to TRBD2 (6 bases). Deletions cut 6 bases from V and 2 bases from J, with 15 bases between. The CDR3 spans 14 residues. Germline V lookup: CDR1 DFQATT, CDR2 SNEGSKA (reference sequence). In DNA, the CDR3 is TGCAGTGCCATAGCGGCCTACCCCACAGATACGCAGTATTTT. Translated: CSAIAAYPTDTQYF.

This clonotype was counted at least ten times. The chain combines TRBV4-3 with TRBJ2-2; the D gene is possibly TRBD1 (6 bases). V was pared by 3 bases and J by 1 base, with 6 bases between. The V gene's germline CDR1 is LGHNA and CDR2 YSLEER. The CDR3 totals 14 residues. Here the CDR3 DNA reads TGCGCCAGCAGCCAGGGACAGAACACCGGGGAGCTGTTTTTT. Amino acids: CASSQGQNTGELFF.